This T cell receptor (beta chain) is drawn from a study of T cells in tumors after PD-1 blockade. V dropped 5 bases and J dropped 0 bases, with 13 bases sitting between them. Germline V lookup: CDR1 SGHTA, CDR2 FQGTGA. This CDR3 region has 15 residues. Generated by immunoSEQ multiplex PCR, the TCRdb table keeps only in-frame clones and is missing some. The sample consists of roughly 13,000 clones, about 63% of them appearing once. This specimen consisted of tumor tissue, obtained after anti-PD-1 treatment. The V and J genes are TRBV7-3 and TRBJ1-1; D gene unclear. The origin of this receptor is a human donor with cutaneous squamous cell carcinoma. CDR3 protein: CASSLEGRMNTEAFF. CDR3 bases: TGTGCCAGCAGCCTGGAAGGCCGGATGAACACTGAAGCTTTCTTT.